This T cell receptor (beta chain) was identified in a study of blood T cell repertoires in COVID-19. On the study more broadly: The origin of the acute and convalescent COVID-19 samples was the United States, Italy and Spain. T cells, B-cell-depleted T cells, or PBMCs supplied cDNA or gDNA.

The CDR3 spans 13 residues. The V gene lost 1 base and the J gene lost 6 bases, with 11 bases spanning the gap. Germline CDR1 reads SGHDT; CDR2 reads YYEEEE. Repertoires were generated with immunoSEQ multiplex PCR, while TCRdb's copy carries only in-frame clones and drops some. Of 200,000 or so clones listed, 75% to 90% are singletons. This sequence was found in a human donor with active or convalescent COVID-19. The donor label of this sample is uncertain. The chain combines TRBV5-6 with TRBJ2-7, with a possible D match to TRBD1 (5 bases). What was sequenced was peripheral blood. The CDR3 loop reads CASSLLQGSEQYF. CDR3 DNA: TGTGCCAGCAGCTTGCTGCAGGGCAGCGAGCAGTACTTC.